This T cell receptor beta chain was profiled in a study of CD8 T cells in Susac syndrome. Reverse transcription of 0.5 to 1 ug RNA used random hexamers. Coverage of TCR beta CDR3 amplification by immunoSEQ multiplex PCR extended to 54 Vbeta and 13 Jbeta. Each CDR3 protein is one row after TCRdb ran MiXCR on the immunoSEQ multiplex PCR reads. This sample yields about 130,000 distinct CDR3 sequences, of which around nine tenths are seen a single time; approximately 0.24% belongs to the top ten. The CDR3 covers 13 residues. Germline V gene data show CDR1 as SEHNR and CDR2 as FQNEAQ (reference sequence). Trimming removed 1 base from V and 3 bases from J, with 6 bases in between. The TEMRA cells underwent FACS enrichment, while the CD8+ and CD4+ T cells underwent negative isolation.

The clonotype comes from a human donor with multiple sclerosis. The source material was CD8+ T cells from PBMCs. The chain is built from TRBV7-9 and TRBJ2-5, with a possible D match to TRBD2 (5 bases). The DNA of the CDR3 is TGTGCCAGCAGCTTAGTCGGGGAAGAGACCCAGTACTTC. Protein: CASSLVGEETQYF.